The 28 T cell receptor beta chains presented below share a single source sample, sequenced in a study of T-cell memory formation after mild COVID-19. One entry per CDR3 protein, called by TCRdb with MiXCR from the 5' RACE reads. The sample lists about 500,000 distinct CDR3 sequences, roughly 22% occurring once. The sequencing input was PBMCs or a T cell subset sorted from them (not recorded which). These receptors were obtained from an adult woman who had mild COVID-19 (a few samples of this study predate the infection). Cell type and time point are not known.

V usage is TRBV24-1 and J usage is TRBJ2-5; D perhaps matches TRBD1 (5 bases). The CDR3 is made up of 16 amino acids. Looked up from germline, CDR1 is KGHDR and CDR2 is SFDVKD. V gave up 1 base and J gave up 0 bases, with 11 bases separating them. The CDR3 DNA sequence: TGTGCCACCAGTGATTTCCTGGACAACGACCAAGAGACCCAGTACTTC. Translating gives CATSDFLDNDQETQYF.

The genes are TRBV9 and TRBJ2-5; a weak D match, TRBD2 (6 bases). Trimming cost V 0 bases and J 0 bases, with 12 bases left between them. CDR1 SGDLS and CDR2 YYNGEE come from the germline V gene. This CDR3 is built from 16 residues. CDR3 sequence (DNA): TGTGCCAGCAGCGTAGACGGGAGTGGGTACCAAGAGACCCAGTACTTC. Translated: CASSVDGSGYQETQYF.

CDR3 loop: CASSLEGGASTEAFF. CDR3 sequence (DNA): TGCGCCAGCAGCTTGGAGGGGGGGGCGAGCACTGAAGCTTTCTTT. The rearrangement uses TRBV5-1 and TRBJ1-1; weak D call: TRBD1 (6 bases). Germline V gene data show CDR1 as SGHRS and CDR2 as YFSETQ. V was clipped by 0 bases and J by 4 bases, with 13 bases between them. This CDR3 is 15 amino acids long.

The gene calls are TRBV5-1 and TRBJ2-1; a weak D match, TRBD1 (6 bases). Germline assignment: CDR1 SGHRS and CDR2 YFSETQ. Trimming left V 2 bases short and J 0 bases short, with 15 bases between. CDR3 length: 17 amino acids. The CDR3 sequence is CASSFGTGSTSYNEQFF. As DNA, the CDR3 is TGCGCCAGCAGCTTCGGCACAGGGTCGACCTCCTACAATGAGCAGTTCTTC.

The V gene is TRBV6-2 or TRBV6-3, the J gene TRBJ2-7, with D perhaps matching TRBD1 (6 bases). V shed 10 bases and J shed 3 bases, with 10 bases lying between them. The germline gives CDR1 MNHEY, CDR2 SVGEGT. This CDR3 is 11 amino acids long. CDR3 region: CATGDNYEQYF. CDR3 in DNA: TGTGCCACCGGGGACAACTACGAGCAGTACTTC.

This chain connects TRBV4-2 to TRBJ1-1, with D possibly TRBD1 on 5 matching bases. The CDR3 contains 16 residues. Trimming cost V 1 base and J 5 bases, with 17 bases left between them. Germline CDR1 is LGHNA and CDR2 is YNFKEQ. As DNA, the CDR3 is TGTGCCAGCAGCCAAGGGTCAAGGGGTCTCTCGACTGAAGCTTTCTTT. Translated, it gives CASSQGSRGLSTEAFF.

This clonotype turned up a few times. The V call is TRBV7-8, the J call TRBJ2-4, with D hard to call. Trimming took 5 bases from V and 0 from J, leaving 20 bases between them. Germline values: CDR1 SGHVS, CDR2 FQNEAQ. The CDR3 spans 18 residues. The CDR3 protein is CASSLDHPVVIAKNIQYF. Here the CDR3 DNA reads TGTGCCAGCAGCCTCGATCACCCAGTAGTTATAGCCAAAAACATTCAGTACTTC.

The chain joins TRBV20-1 to TRBJ1-5; TRBD1 aligns across 10 bases. The germline V gene has CDR1 DFQATT and CDR2 SNEGSKA (reference sequence). The CDR3 consists of 14 residues. V shed 1 base and J 13 bases; nucleotides not matched to a gene: 10. CDR3 DNA: TGCAGTGCTAGAGCGGGGACAGGGGTCTATACTCAGCATTTT. It yields the protein CSARAGTGVYTQHF.

The genes are TRBV5-1 and TRBJ1-2; D call uncertain. This CDR3 spans 15 amino acids. Germline V gene sequence: CDR1 SGHRS, CDR2 YFSETQ. V shed 0 bases and J shed 4 bases, with 13 bases lying between them. The chain's CDR3 is CASSLASLDPYGYTF. Here the CDR3 DNA reads TGCGCCAGCAGCTTGGCATCTCTAGACCCCTATGGCTACACCTTC.

The CDR3: CASSPFGQGYEQYF. In nucleotides, the CDR3 is TGTGCCAGCAGCCCCTTCGGGCAGGGGTACGAGCAGTACTTC. This chain joins TRBV4-2 and TRBJ2-7; D might be TRBD1 (6 bases). V lost 4 bases and J lost 4, with 14 bases in between. Germline V gives CDR1 LGHNA, CDR2 YNFKEQ. This CDR3 spans 14 amino acids.

CDR3 in amino acids: CASSLTAQNTEAFF. The CDR3 DNA reads TGTGCCAGCAGCTTAACAGCACAGAACACTGAAGCTTTCTTT. The chain links TRBV7-9 to TRBJ1-1; D is unclear. CDR3 length: 14 amino acids. CDR1 and CDR2 (germline): SEHNR, FQNEAQ (reference sequence). The V end lost 2 bases, the J end lost 1 base, and 8 bases lay between the germline ends.

This clonotype was counted only a few times. The chain is built from TRBV7-9 and TRBJ2-1; tentatively, D is TRBD1 (5 bases). The CDR3 runs 15 residues. The V gene's germline CDR1 is SEHNR and CDR2 FQNEAQ (reference sequence). V lost 2 bases and J 6 bases, leaving 14 bases between the germline ends. CDR3 amino acids: CASSLYSGWSNEQFF. CDR3 coding DNA: TGTGCCAGCAGCTTATATTCAGGGTGGAGCAATGAGCAGTTCTTC.

The chain uses TRBV20-1 and TRBJ1-2; D perhaps matches TRBD1 (6 bases). The ends were cut back, 2 bases at V and 2 bases at J, with 24 bases in the middle. The CDR3 is 18 amino acids. The germline gives CDR1 DFQATT, CDR2 SNEGSKA (reference sequence). CDR3 residues: CSARPASGLGGANYGYTF. CDR3 DNA: TGCAGTGCTAGACCGGCTAGTGGTCTGGGGGGCGCCAACTATGGCTACACCTTC.

The chain joins TRBV6-6 to TRBJ1-1; D gene ambiguous. The germline V gene encodes CDR1 MNHNY and CDR2 SVGAGI (reference sequence). Deletions cut 6 bases from V and 3 bases from J, with 14 bases between. CDR3 size: 14 residues. The CDR3 coding sequence is TGTGCCAGCAGCAAGGGTGAGTGGGACACTGAAGCTTTCTTT. This translates into CASSKGEWDTEAFF.

This clonotype appeared many times. This chain connects TRBV5-1 to TRBJ1-2, with TRBD1 as a possible D gene (6 bases). Germline lookup yields CDR1 SGHRS and CDR2 YFSETQ. V gave up 4 bases and J gave up 6 bases, with 7 bases separating them. The length of the CDR3 is 11 residues. CDR3 residues: CASSNRDGYTF. The CDR3 nucleotides are TGCGCCAGCAGCAACAGGGATGGCTACACCTTC.

This clonotype occurred a few times. V gene TRBV28 combines with J gene TRBJ2-1; D gene ambiguous. The CDR3 loop spans 15 amino acids. With 5 bases removed from V and 0 bases from J, the gap between germline ends came to 11 bases. Germline V lookup: CDR1 MDHEN, CDR2 SYDVKM. The CDR3: CASSLEQNSYNEQFF. In DNA form, the CDR3 reads TGTGCCAGCAGTCTCGAACAGAACTCCTACAATGAGCAGTTCTTC. The variable domain in full, with the rest retrieved from reference TRBV28 and TRBJ2-1, is DVKVTQSSRYLVKRTGEKVFLECVQDMDHENMFWYRQDPGLGLRLIYFSYDVKMKEKGDIPEGYSVSREKKERFSLILESASTNQTSMYLCASSLEQNSYNEQFFGPGTRLTVL.

This rearrangement joins TRBV5-1 to TRBJ1-2; D may be TRBD1 (5 bases). The CDR3 has 16 amino acids. CDR1 SGHRS and CDR2 YFSETQ come from the germline V gene. The V end was cut by 4 bases, the J end by 0 bases, with 16 bases between. The CDR3: CASSRDGIRANYGYTF. DNA of the CDR3: TGCGCCAGCAGCCGGGACGGCATACGTGCTAACTATGGCTACACCTTC.

The chain combines TRBV9 with TRBJ2-7; D is possibly TRBD1 (6 bases). Trimming removed 0 bases at V and 6 bases at J, with 13 bases between. This CDR3 has 14 amino acids. Per germline, CDR1 SGDLS and CDR2 YYNGEE. CDR3 loop: CASSVGWGLGEQYF. The CDR3 region has the DNA TGTGCCAGCAGCGTAGGGTGGGGGCTCGGCGAGCAGTACTTC.

This chain joins TRBV6-2 or TRBV6-3 and TRBJ2-7; 9 nucleotides match TRBD1. The CDR3 consists of 14 residues. V dropped 5 bases and J dropped 5; count of bases not matched to a gene: 7. The germline CDR1 and CDR2 sequences are MNHEY and SVGEGT. The CDR3 loop is CASSLTGGWDEQYF. CDR3 nucleotides: TGTGCCAGCAGTCTAACAGGGGGCTGGGACGAGCAGTACTTC.

V usage is TRBV9 and J usage is TRBJ2-1; 9 positions match TRBD2. The CDR3 spans 16 residues. V gave up 3 bases and J gave up 0 bases; unmatched junction bases: 4. The V gene's germline CDR1 is SGDLS and CDR2 YYNGEE. This CDR3 is CASSGSSGVSYNEQFF. CDR3 nucleotides: TGTGCCAGCAGCGGCTCTAGCGGGGTCTCCTACAATGAGCAGTTCTTC.

J is TRBJ1-1 and V is TRBV28; 12 positions match TRBD1. Germline V lookup: CDR1 MDHEN, CDR2 SYDVKM. The trim removed 7 bases at V and 4 bases at J, leaving 4 bases unmatched. The CDR3 contains 14 residues. CDR3 residues: CASNPGQGATEAFF. The CDR3, as DNA: TGTGCCAGCAATCCGGGACAGGGGGCCACTGAAGCTTTCTTT.

CDR3 bases: TGTGCCAGCAGGAGACAGGGGTTCGTGGGCACTGAAGCTTTCTTT. Encoded protein: CASRRQGFVGTEAFF. This chain connects TRBV7-9 to TRBJ1-1, with 8 nucleotides matching TRBD1. The CDR3 runs 15 residues. Trimming removed 6 bases from V and 4 bases from J; junction bases left unmatched: 10. CDR1 and CDR2 (germline): SEHNR, FQNEAQ (reference sequence).

This clonotype was counted between two and nine times. V usage is TRBV5-4 and J usage is TRBJ2-7; 8 nucleotides match TRBD1. Per germline, CDR1 SGHNT and CDR2 YYREEE (reference sequence). CDR3 length: 18 residues. V dropped 0 bases and J dropped 4; count of bases not matched to a gene: 15. This CDR3 is CASSLGGTTGTGEYEQYF. For the CDR3, the DNA is TGTGCCAGCAGCTTGGGCGGAACGACCGGGACAGGAGAATACGAGCAGTACTTC.

V gene TRBV29-1 combines with J gene TRBJ2-2; 10 bases match TRBD2. Germline-derived CDR1 and CDR2 are SQVTM and ANQGSEA. The V and J ends lost 6 bases and 6 bases, in that order; junction bases with no gene match: 13. CDR3 length: 16 residues. CDR3 residues: CSVAAGTSAYAGELFF. Here the CDR3 DNA reads TGCAGCGTCGCTGCCGGGACTAGCGCTTACGCCGGGGAGCTGTTTTTT.

This chain links TRBV12-3 or TRBV12-4 with TRBJ1-6; 7 nucleotides agree with TRBD1. V lost 1 base and J lost 7; bases outside the gene matches: 10. The CDR3 is made up of 17 amino acids. The CDR3 reads CASSLVRGGVRNSPLHF. The CDR3 nucleotides read TGTGCCAGCAGTTTAGTGCGAGGGGGCGTCCGCAATTCACCCCTCCACTTT.

This clonotype was seen more than once but under ten times. The chain couples TRBV2 to TRBJ2-3; 9 nucleotides agree with TRBD1. The CDR3 consists of 13 residues. Germline V gene lookup returns CDR1 SNHLY and CDR2 FYNNEI. Losses at the gene ends were 5 bases for V and 7 bases for J; bases not matched to a gene: 4. CDR3 DNA sequence: TGTGCCAGCAGTAGACAGGGGGGAAATACGCAGTATTTT. This codes for CASSRQGGNTQYF.

The chain uses TRBV20-1 and TRBJ2-7; 8 nucleotides agree with TRBD2. The germline CDR1 and CDR2 sequences are DFQATT and SNEGSKA (reference sequence). The CDR3 loop spans 14 amino acids. The J segment lost 2 bases and the V segment lost 3 bases, leaving 6 bases of the junction unmatched. In DNA form, the CDR3 reads TGCAGTGCTAGTTCGGGGGGGCCTCCCTACGAGCAGTACTTC. This gives the protein CSASSGGPPYEQYF.

This clonotype was counted between two and nine times. This sequence joins TRBV4-1 and TRBJ2-2; 8 bases line up with TRBD1. The CDR3 totals 17 residues. With V trimmed by 3 bases and J by 3 bases, 9 bases remained unmatched. CDR1 is MGHRA and CDR2 is YSYEKL in the germline V gene. CDR3 DNA: TGCGCCAGCAGCCATTTGGGCAGGGGGCCGGACACCGGGGAGCTGTTTTTT. This gives the protein CASSHLGRGPDTGELFF.